Below are 15 T cell receptor beta chains sequenced from a single sample in a study of OX40 agonist ivuxolimab in advanced cancers. Clones were read by immunoSEQ multiplex PCR, and TCRdb kept only the in-frame ones, dropping some. This table holds some 98,000 clones, around 87% found once. The sample consisted of CD4+ or CD8+ T cells sorted from blood, taken in a trial of the OX40 agonist ivuxolimab. These receptors were obtained from an adult with an advanced solid tumor such as melanoma, head and neck, liver or kidney cancer.

V and J are TRBV5-5 and TRBJ1-1; 11 positions agree with TRBD1. V shed 6 bases, J shed 4 bases, and the junction held 8 bases outside the gene matches. The CDR3 runs to 15 residues. From germline, CDR1 is SGHKS and CDR2 YYEKEE (reference sequence). The CDR3 coding sequence is TGTGCCAGCATCCCCACCGGGACAGGGGGCACTGAAGCTTTCTTT. It translates to CASIPTGTGGTEAFF.

The chain joins TRBV5-1 to TRBJ2-7; 10 nucleotides align to TRBD1. Germline V gene sequence: CDR1 SGHRS, CDR2 YFSETQ. Unmatched junction bases numbered 3, after V lost 4 bases and J lost 5 bases. The CDR3 runs 13 residues. CDR3 DNA sequence: TGCGCCAGCAGCCGGGACAGGGGTAACGAGCAGTACTTC. This encodes CASSRDRGNEQYF.

The gene calls are TRBV5-1 and TRBJ2-1; 9 bases map to TRBD2. Germline assignment: CDR1 SGHRS and CDR2 YFSETQ. This CDR3 has 16 amino acids. Trimming cost V 7 bases and J 1 base; bases outside gene matches: 9. CDR3 coding DNA: TGCGCCAGCGGCAGGCGGGGGGGCGCTTCCTACAATGAGCAGTTCTTC. This encodes CASGRRGGASYNEQFF.

This clone appeared a few times. Other DNA sequences within the sample encode an identical CDR3. The CDR3 region is CASSSGDSPLHF. CDR3 bases: TGTGCCAGCAGCTCCGGGGATTCACCCCTCCACTTT. The chain links TRBV7-9 to TRBJ1-6; the D is unclear. The CDR3 totals 12 residues. Germline assignment: CDR1 SEHNR and CDR2 FQNEAQ (reference sequence). V lost 4 bases to trimming and J lost 8 bases, with 6 bases between them. Full variable domain (remainder filled in from reference TRBV7-9 and TRBJ1-6): DTGVSQNPRHKITKRGQNVTFRCDPISEHNRLYWYRQTLGQGPEFLTYFQNEAQLEKSRLLSDRFSAERPKGSFSTLEIQRTEQGDSAMYLCASSSGDSPLHFGNGTRLTVT.

In this sample, this clone turned up once. V usage is TRBV6-1 and J usage is TRBJ1-3, with D hard to call. Between the trimmed V and J ends, which lost 0 bases and 4 bases, there was a span of 7 bases. CDR3 length: 14 residues. CDR1 and CDR2 (germline): MNHNS, SASEGT. The CDR3 here is CASSEASQGNTIYF. Written as DNA, the CDR3 is TGTGCCAGCAGTGAAGCCAGTCAAGGAAACACCATATATTTT.

This clone was detected a few times. The chain joins TRBV9 to TRBJ1-6; D remains ambiguous. Deletions cut 0 bases from V and 0 bases from J, with 4 bases between. The CDR3 has 15 amino acids. Germline-derived CDR1 and CDR2 are SGDLS and YYNGEE. For the CDR3, the DNA is TGTGCCAGCAGCGTAGGCCCCTCCTATAATTCACCCCTCCACTTT. Protein product: CASSVGPSYNSPLHF.

The V and J genes are TRBV7-2 and TRBJ1-2; D not certain. This CDR3 has 12 amino acids. Per the germline V gene, CDR1 is SGHTA and CDR2 is FQGNSA. Between the trimmed V and J ends, which lost 5 bases and 5 bases, there was a span of 9 bases. Here the CDR3 DNA reads TGTGCCAGCAGCAGGCCTTCTTATGGCTACACCTTC. Translation gives CASSRPSYGYTF.

This chain connects TRBV15 to TRBJ1-3; possibly TRBD1 for D (5 bases). Trimming stripped 0 bases from V and 1 base from J, with 22 bases between. Germline V gives CDR1 LNHNV, CDR2 YYDKDF (reference sequence). The CDR3 is 20 amino acids. Here the CDR3 DNA reads TGTGCCACCAGCAGAGATAGACAGCTTGGTTTACCAATTTCTGGAAACACCATATATTTT. Its translation is CATSRDRQLGLPISGNTIYF.

V and J are TRBV9 and TRBJ2-5; tentative D call: TRBD2 (7 bases). The CDR3 is 14 amino acids. Trimming removed 4 bases at V and 2 bases at J, with 12 bases between. Germline CDR1 reads SGDLS; CDR2 reads YYNGEE. CDR3 residues: CASSPGGRQETQYF. In DNA form, the CDR3 reads TGTGCCAGCAGCCCGGGGGGCCGGCAAGAGACCCAGTACTTC.

V is TRBV4-3 and J is TRBJ1-2; tentative D call: TRBD1 (5 bases). V lost 4 bases and J 7 bases, leaving 10 bases between the germline ends. CDR3 size: 12 residues. Germline values: CDR1 LGHNA, CDR2 YSLEER. The CDR3 coding sequence is TGCGCCAGCAGCCGTCCAGGGTTTGGCTACACCTTC. It yields the protein CASSRPGFGYTF.

DNA for the CDR3: TGTGCCAGCAGCTTTTCGGGGGGAAGGACAGATACGCAGTATTTT. Its translation: CASSFSGGRTDTQYF. The chain has TRBV5-8 and TRBJ2-3; 7 positions match TRBD2. The CDR3 contains 15 residues. J was trimmed by 3 bases and V by 2 bases; bases with no gene match: 6. Germline values: CDR1 SGHTS, CDR2 YDEGEE. The variable domain in full, completed from reference TRBV5-8 and TRBJ2-3, reads EAGVTQSPTHLIKTRGQQATLRCSPISGHTSVYWYQQALGLGLQFLLWYDEGEERNRGNFPPRFSGRQFPNYSSELNVNALELEDSALYLCASSFSGGRTDTQYFGPGTRLTVL.

The chain joins TRBV18 to TRBJ1-2, with TRBD1 matching 11 bases. J gave up 8 bases and V 0 bases, and 11 bases lay outside the gene matches. Germline V lookup: CDR1 KGHSH, CDR2 LQKENI. There are 17 residues in the CDR3. The CDR3 DNA follows: TGTGCCAGCTCACCACCGAATCTGGACAGGGGGCAGGGAGGCTACACCTTC. It translates to CASSPPNLDRGQGGYTF. The variable domain in full, with the rest retrieved from reference TRBV18 and TRBJ1-2, is NAGVMQNPRHLVRRRGQEARLRCSPMKGHSHVYWYRQLPEEGLKFMVYLQKENIIDESGMPKERFSAEFPKEGPSILRIQQVVRGDSAAYFCASSPPNLDRGQGGYTFGSGTRLTVV.

V gene TRBV5-1 combines with J gene TRBJ1-1; weak D call: TRBD1 (6 bases). V shed 0 bases and J shed 6 bases, with 12 bases lying between them. Germline CDR1 SGHRS, CDR2 YFSETQ. The CDR3 runs 14 residues. DNA of the CDR3: TGCGCCAGCAGCTTGGGGCAGGGGAGCCCTGAAGCTTTCTTT. Its translation: CASSLGQGSPEAFF.

The chain has TRBV6-6 and TRBJ2-7; 10 positions match TRBD1. After removal of 5 bases from V and 4 bases from J, the junction contained 8 bases not matched to a gene. This CDR3 region has 15 residues. CDR1 is MNHNY and CDR2 is SVGAGI in the germline V gene (reference sequence). This CDR3 reads CASSQIDRGRYEQYF. The CDR3 DNA follows: TGTGCCAGCAGTCAAATCGACAGGGGGCGATACGAGCAGTACTTC.

The chain uses TRBV11-2 and TRBJ2-3; 8 bases are a match to TRBD2. The length of the CDR3 is 16 residues. CDR1 and CDR2 (germline): SGHAT, FQNNGV. Germline trimming cut 1 base from V and 3 bases from J; bases unmatched to any gene: 6. CDR3 in amino acids: CASSLGLAGRTDTQYF. The CDR3 DNA sequence: TGTGCCAGCAGCTTAGGTTTAGCGGGGCGGACAGATACGCAGTATTTT.